This TCR beta chain originates from a study of cytomegalovirus exposure and HLA in healthy donors. Study conclusions and caveats: Several V segments, TRBV6-2 and TRBV6-3 among them, could not be told apart and were dropped.

This CDR3 contains 15 residues. The germline gives CDR1 SGHAT, CDR2 FQNNGV. V was clipped by 5 bases and J by 3 bases; unmatched bases: 7. Vbeta (60) and Jbeta (13) primers were used in the PCR. The method was immunoSEQ multiplex PCR; TCRdb's version includes in-frame clones alone and lacks a portion of them. The sample holds under 150,000 clones, roughly 80% seen once. With regard to this clone: Its antigen is undetermined.

The TCR originated in a male donor in good health and CMV-seropositive. Sequences were obtained from PBMCs. The chain links TRBV11-2 to TRBJ2-5, with 9 bases lining up with TRBD1. The CDR3 is CASSTYRGRKETQYF. DNA of the CDR3: TGTGCCAGCAGCACCTACAGGGGGCGCAAAGAGACCCAGTACTTC. Complete variable domain (other parts from reference TRBV11-2 and TRBJ2-5): EAGVAQSPRYKIIEKRQSVAFWCNPISGHATLYWYQQILGQGPKLLIQFQNNGVVDDSQLPKDRFSAERLKGVDSTLKIQPAKLEDSAVYLCASSTYRGRKETQYFGPGTRLLVL.